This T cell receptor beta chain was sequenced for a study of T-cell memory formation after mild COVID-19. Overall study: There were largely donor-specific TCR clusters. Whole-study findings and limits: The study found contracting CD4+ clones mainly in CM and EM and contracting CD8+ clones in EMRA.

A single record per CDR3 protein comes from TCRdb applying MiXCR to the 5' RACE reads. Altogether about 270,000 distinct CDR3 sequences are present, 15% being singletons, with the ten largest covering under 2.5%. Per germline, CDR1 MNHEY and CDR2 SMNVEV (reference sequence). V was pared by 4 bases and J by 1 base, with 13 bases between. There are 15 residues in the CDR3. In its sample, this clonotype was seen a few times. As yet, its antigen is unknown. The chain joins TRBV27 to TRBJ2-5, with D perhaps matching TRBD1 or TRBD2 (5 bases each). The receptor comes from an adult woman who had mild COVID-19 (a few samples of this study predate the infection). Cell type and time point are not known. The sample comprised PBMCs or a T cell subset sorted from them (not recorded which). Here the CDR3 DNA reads TGTGCCAGCAGTTCTAAGGGACGGAGCCAAGAGACCCAGTACTTC. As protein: CASSSKGRSQETQYF.